Listed here are 28 T cell receptor beta chains from one sample, sequenced in a study of T-cell reconstitution after alpha-beta-depleted transplantation in children. Molecular barcoding with unique molecular identifiers was used for the TCRbeta library. Each CDR3 protein gets one entry after TCRdb re-called the PCR reads with MiXCR. The repertoire holds 200,000 to 250,000 distinct CDR3 sequences, with 9.5% to 13% as singletons. Sequencing used PBMCs, obtained before TCRalphabeta/CD19-depleted stem cell transplant. The receptors were sampled from a child younger than two with acute myeloid leukemia, due to receive a stem cell transplant.

Turning to this clonotype: A clone one base away is much larger, so this may be a read error. V and J are TRBV7-9 and TRBJ2-7, with 8 positions matching TRBD2. Germline values: CDR1 SEHNR, CDR2 FQNEAQ (reference sequence). The length of the CDR3 is 13 residues. The CDR3 coding sequence is TGTGTCAGCAGCGGGAGCCCCTTCTACGAGCAGTACTTC. It codes for CVSSGSPFYEQYF.

Ten or more counts support this clonotype. The chain combines TRBV12-3 or TRBV12-4 with TRBJ1-3, with 9 bases lining up with TRBD1. CDR3 size: 16 residues. V dropped 3 bases and J dropped 1; count of bases not matched to a gene: 4. CDR3 residues: CASSFYRGRSGNTIYF. Here the CDR3 DNA reads TGTGCCAGCAGTTTCTACAGGGGGCGGTCTGGAAACACCATATATTTT.

This clonotype appeared a few times. The chain couples TRBV12-3 or TRBV12-4 to TRBJ1-2; a possible D gene is TRBD1 (6 bases). Trimming shortened V by 4 bases and J by 8 bases, and 17 bases separated the two germline ends. The CDR3 consists of 14 residues. The CDR3: CASSWGQNSLGYTF. In nucleotides, the CDR3 is TGTGCCAGCAGTTGGGGGCAGAACTCCTTGGGCTACACCTTC.

This clonotype was observed many times. The chain employs TRBV20-1 and TRBJ2-3; D could derive from TRBD1 or TRBD2 (6 bases each). The V gene lost 3 bases and the J gene lost 5 bases, with 18 bases spanning the gap. From germline, CDR1 is DFQATT and CDR2 SNEGSKA (reference sequence). The CDR3 is 15 residues long. CDR3 sequence reads: CSARGAGLGIDTQYF. CDR3 bases: TGCAGTGCTAGGGGGGCGGGACTGGGTATAGATACGCAGTATTTT.

This clonotype was observed many times. The rearrangement joins TRBV5-1 to TRBJ1-1; 8 nucleotides align to TRBD1. The CDR3 runs to 17 residues. The V gene end was trimmed by 0 bases and the J gene end by 0 bases; junction bases not matched to a gene: 7. Germline V gene sequence: CDR1 SGHRS, CDR2 YFSETQ. The CDR3 spells CASSLETGVRVNTEAFF. Written as DNA, the CDR3 is TGCGCCAGCAGCTTGGAGACAGGGGTGCGGGTGAACACTGAAGCTTTCTTT.

The chain uses TRBV20-1 and TRBJ2-1, with TRBD2 identical over 8 bases. The CDR3 sequence is 14 residues long. CDR1 is DFQATT and CDR2 is SNEGSKA in the germline V gene (reference sequence). V was clipped by 6 bases and J by 7 bases; unmatched bases: 11. As DNA, the CDR3 is TGCAGTGCAGCGGGACTAGACACTAGGAATGAGCAGTTCTTC. Residues: CSAAGLDTRNEQFF.

This clonotype was observed at least ten times. The chain is built from TRBV6-1 and TRBJ2-5; D is undetermined. The germline V gene has CDR1 MNHNS and CDR2 SASEGT. With 6 bases removed from V and 2 bases from J, the gap between germline ends came to 16 bases. CDR3 size: 15 residues. CDR3 loop: CASRRLAELQETQYF. Here the CDR3 DNA reads TGTGCCAGCAGAAGACTGGCGGAGCTTCAAGAGACCCAGTACTTC.

This clonotype was observed at least ten times. The chain couples TRBV12-3 or TRBV12-4 to TRBJ2-1; the D gene is possibly TRBD2 (6 bases). The CDR3 loop spans 15 amino acids. Trimming took 6 bases from V and 2 from J, leaving 14 bases between them. The CDR3 DNA follows: TGTGCCAGCAGGGCGACCGGGAGTACCTACAATGAGCAGTTCTTC. It codes for CASRATGSTYNEQFF.

This clonotype was found many times. This rearrangement joins TRBV3-1 to TRBJ1-1; possibly TRBD1 for D (5 bases). Trimming removed 4 bases from V and 10 bases from J, with 13 bases in between. The germline gives CDR1 LGHDT, CDR2 YNNKEL (reference sequence). This CDR3 is 12 amino acids long. In DNA, the CDR3 is TGTGCCAGCAGCCCTCGAGGGGACGTAGCTTTCTTT. Encoded protein: CASSPRGDVAFF.

This clonotype occurred many times. The rearrangement links TRBV9 to TRBJ2-2; TRBD1 aligns across 8 bases. Germline V CDR1 and CDR2: SGDLS, YYNGEE. The CDR3 has 15 residues. Losses at the gene ends were 0 bases for V and 6 bases for J; bases not matched to a gene: 4. The CDR3 protein is CASSVGDRPPGELFF. CDR3 bases: TGTGCCAGCAGCGTAGGGGACAGGCCACCCGGGGAGCTGTTTTTT.

This clonotype was recorded at least ten times. The chain combines TRBV28 with TRBJ2-1; 15 bases match TRBD2. Germline CDR1 reads MDHEN; CDR2 reads SYDVKM. V was clipped by 5 bases and J by 7 bases; unmatched bases: 6. The CDR3 extends over 16 amino acids. The CDR3 loop reads CASSIVGTSGRNEQFF. The DNA for the CDR3 is TGTGCCAGCAGTATAGTTGGGACTAGCGGGAGGAATGAGCAGTTCTTC.

Of note for this clonotype: With a much larger clone just one base away, this may be a read error. This chain connects TRBV11-3 to TRBJ2-3, with no clear D. There are 14 residues in the CDR3. Trimming removed 4 bases from V and 0 bases from J, with 8 bases in between. The germline V gene encodes CDR1 SGHNT and CDR2 YENEEA. CDR3: CASSSDGSTDTQYF. DNA for the CDR3: TGTGCCAGCAGCTCAGATGGGAGCACAGATACGCAGTATTTT.

This clonotype showed up many times. The rearrangement uses TRBV27 and TRBJ2-3, with D hard to call. Between the trimmed V and J ends, which lost 0 bases and 2 bases, there was a span of 3 bases. The germline V gene encodes CDR1 MNHEY and CDR2 SMNVEV (reference sequence). The CDR3 is made up of 13 amino acids. CDR3 coding DNA: TGTGCCAGCAGTTTATCGCTCACAGATACGCAGTATTTT. It is translated as CASSLSLTDTQYF.

Many counts were recorded for this clonotype. The chain is built from TRBV15 and TRBJ1-1; no clear D. CDR1 and CDR2 (germline): LNHNV, YYDKDF (reference sequence). V dropped 0 bases and J dropped 5 bases, with 19 bases sitting between them. The CDR3 consists of 17 residues. The CDR3 region has the DNA TGTGCCACCAGCAGAGATCCATTTGTTCCGCGCGGGACTGAAGCTTTCTTT. Translating it yields CATSRDPFVPRGTEAFF.

This clonotype was seen only a few times. The genes are TRBV12-3 or TRBV12-4 and TRBJ1-5; the D gene is possibly TRBD1 (5 bases). The V and J ends lost 5 bases and 8 bases respectively, with 16 bases between them. CDR3 length equals 14 residues. The CDR3 DNA sequence: TGTGCCAGCAGTCCCCGGGGCCCTCTGGAGCCCCAGCATTTT. The encoded protein is CASSPRGPLEPQHF.

This clonotype occurred many times. The V and J genes are TRBV7-6 and TRBJ2-1; no firm D call. With 0 bases removed from V and 4 bases from J, the gap between germline ends came to 7 bases. The CDR3 spans 14 residues. Germline CDR1 reads SGHVS; CDR2 reads FNYEAQ. CDR3: CASSLALRYNEQFF. In nucleotides, the CDR3 is TGTGCCAGCAGCTTAGCACTCCGGTACAATGAGCAGTTCTTC. The entire variable domain, with the rest obtained from reference TRBV7-6 and TRBJ2-1, is as follows: GAGVSQSPRYKVTKRGQDVALRCDPISGHVSLYWYRQALGQGPEFLTYFNYEAQQDKSGLPNDRFSAERPEGSISTLTIQRTEQRDSAMYRCASSLALRYNEQFFGPGTRLTVL.

This clonotype has at least ten counts. This sequence joins TRBV25-1 and TRBJ2-7, with 8 bases lining up with TRBD2. The CDR3 has 13 residues. Germline V gene sequence: CDR1 MGHDK, CDR2 SYGVNS. J was trimmed by 3 bases and V by 7 bases; bases with no gene match: 5. CDR3 amino acids: CASTSGSRYEQYF. The CDR3 DNA sequence: TGTGCCAGCACCAGCGGGAGTCGCTACGAGCAGTACTTC.

This clonotype was recorded many times. V gene TRBV28 combines with J gene TRBJ2-5; the D gene is possibly TRBD2 (6 bases). Per germline, CDR1 MDHEN and CDR2 SYDVKM. Trimming removed 2 bases from V and 2 bases from J, with 12 bases in between. The CDR3 extends over 15 amino acids. CDR3 loop: CASSLGGTIQETQYF. DNA for the CDR3: TGTGCCAGCAGTTTAGGCGGGACGATACAAGAGACCCAGTACTTC.

This clonotype occurred many times. This sequence joins TRBV5-5 and TRBJ1-2, with a weak D call TRBD1 (5 bases). V was cut by 2 bases and J by 1 base, with 6 bases left in between. Germline assignment: CDR1 SGHKS and CDR2 YYEKEE (reference sequence). The length of the CDR3 is 13 residues. CDR3 in amino acids: CASSFGHNYGYTF. CDR3 coding DNA: TGTGCCAGCAGCTTCGGACATAACTATGGCTACACCTTC.

This clonotype came up many times. The chain links TRBV29-1 to TRBJ2-1; 10 nucleotides match TRBD2. CDR1 and CDR2 (germline): SQVTM, ANQGSEA. The CDR3 runs to 12 residues. V shed 4 bases and J 7 bases; nucleotides not matched to a gene: 1. Here the CDR3 DNA reads TGCAGCGTTGCGACTAGCGGGAATGAGCAGTTCTTC. It is translated as CSVATSGNEQFF.

This clonotype was seen many times. The chain employs TRBV5-1 and TRBJ2-7; 8 bases agree with TRBD2. CDR3 size: 14 residues. Germline CDR1 SGHRS, CDR2 YFSETQ. Trimming removed 4 bases from V and 6 bases from J; junction bases left unmatched: 9. The CDR3 region is CASSPGTSSGEQYF. CDR3 DNA sequence: TGCGCCAGCAGCCCCGGGACTAGTTCGGGCGAGCAGTACTTC. The full variable domain, rest sourced from reference TRBV5-1 and TRBJ2-7, is KAGVTQTPRYLIKTRGQQVTLSCSPISGHRSVSWYQQTPGQGLQFLFEYFSETQRNKGNFPGRFSGRQFSNSRSEMNVSTLELGDSALYLCASSPGTSSGEQYFGPGTRLTVT.

At least ten counts were recorded for this clonotype. V and J are TRBV18 and TRBJ1-1, with TRBD1 identical over 8 bases. CDR1 KGHSH and CDR2 LQKENI come from the germline V gene. V lost 4 bases, J lost 3 bases, and 7 bases stayed unmatched. This CDR3 spans 15 amino acids. Here the CDR3 reads CASSLRPGQDTEAFF. DNA for the CDR3: TGTGCCAGCTCACTGAGACCGGGACAGGACACTGAAGCTTTCTTT.

This clonotype has a count of ten or more. The V call is TRBV5-1, the J call TRBJ2-2, with D possibly called TRBD1 or TRBD2 (5 bases each). CDR1 is SGHRS and CDR2 is YFSETQ in the germline V gene. CDR3 length: 13 amino acids. Trimming removed 5 bases at V and 6 bases at J, with 11 bases between. The DNA for the CDR3 is TGCGCCAGCAGTGAGAGGGGTCCCGGGGAGCTGTTTTTT. Translated, it gives CASSERGPGELFF.

This clonotype was observed a handful of times. This chain joins TRBV6-5 and TRBJ2-1; D ambiguous. Trimming cost V 5 bases and J 4 bases, with 6 bases left between them. The CDR3 extends over 12 amino acids. In germline, CDR1 is MNHEY, CDR2 SVGAGI. CDR3 residues: CASSQPYNEQFF. CDR3 sequence (DNA): TGTGCCAGCAGTCAACCTTACAATGAGCAGTTCTTC.

This clonotype was found many times. This sequence joins TRBV5-6 and TRBJ2-1, with TRBD2 matching 7 bases. Germline CDR1 reads SGHDT; CDR2 reads YYEEEE. J lost 6 bases, V lost 4 bases, and 13 bases had no gene match. The CDR3 consists of 16 residues. Written as DNA, the CDR3 is TGTGCCAGCAGCGGGGAGGGGCTGGGCAAGCTCAATGAGCAGTTCTTC. This translates into CASSGEGLGKLNEQFF.

This clonotype has ten or more counts. The V gene is TRBV29-1, the J gene TRBJ1-1; weak D call: TRBD1 (6 bases). Trimming removed 3 bases from V and 12 bases from J, with 17 bases in between. The CDR3 totals 12 residues. Germline assignment: CDR1 SQVTM and CDR2 ANQGSEA. This CDR3 is CSVEGGSPDPFF. DNA for the CDR3: TGCAGCGTTGAGGGGGGCTCTCCCGACCCTTTCTTT.

Ten or more counts support this clonotype. The chain uses TRBV7-9 and TRBJ1-5; TRBD1 matches 9 bases. This CDR3 is 15 amino acids long. CDR1 and CDR2 (germline): SEHNR, FQNEAQ (reference sequence). The V gene end was trimmed by 0 bases and the J gene end by 4 bases; junction bases not matched to a gene: 1. CDR3 sequence (DNA): TGTGCCAGCAGCTTAGCGGGGACAGGGAATCAGCCCCAGCATTTT. The encoded protein is CASSLAGTGNQPQHF. The variable domain in full, with the rest retrieved from reference TRBV7-9 and TRBJ1-5, is DTGVSQNPRHKITKRGQNVTFRCDPISEHNRLYWYRQTLGQGPEFLTYFQNEAQLEKSRLLSDRFSAERPKGSFSTLEIQRTEQGDSAMYLCASSLAGTGNQPQHFGDGTRLSIL.

This clonotype showed up many times. The gene calls are TRBV21-1 and TRBJ2-1; the DNA was not compared with TRBD1, the D call given in the table. TRBV21-1 is annotated as a pseudogene. This CDR3 region has 23 residues. DNA of the CDR3: TGTGCCAGCAGCAAAGCGCTTTTAGGAACAGGGTCGAGAGCCCGTTCAGGTTACAATGAGCAGTTCTTC. Residues: CASSKALLGTGSRARSGYNEQFF.